The source of this TCR beta chain is a study of cytomegalovirus exposure and HLA in healthy donors. Study summary: An earlier analysis identified 95 million to 120 million unique TCR beta sequences in about 200 million T cells.

Concerning this clone itself: Its specificity is not known.

Notes on the study in general: In a later analysis, HLA-associated TCR beta chains were more clonally expanded than equally common others. Despite most TCR sequences being rare, some public TCRs occurred in many donors.

The study ran its PCR with 60 Vbeta and 13 Jbeta primers. Clones were read by immunoSEQ multiplex PCR, and TCRdb kept only the in-frame ones, dropping some. The table lists almost 200,000 clones, roughly 80% of them singletons. In germline, CDR1 is MNHNS, CDR2 SASEGT. The CDR3 contains 15 residues. J lost 6 bases, V lost 7 bases, and 14 bases had no gene match. The receptor was derived from a male donor in good health and CMV-seropositive. The sequenced sample was PBMCs. The V call is TRBV6-1, the J call TRBJ2-7, with 8 bases lining up with TRBD2. The CDR3 loop is CASIKTGGPSGEQYF. The CDR3, as DNA: TGTGCCAGCATAAAGACGGGAGGGCCGTCGGGCGAGCAGTACTTC.